Listed here are 8 T cell receptor beta chains from one sample, sequenced in a study of regulatory T cells in long-lasting Graves disease. Stated time point: newly diagnosed GD, antithyroid drugs for less than 3 months. The authors made the TCR library using RNA they extracted from PBMCs. Arm-PCR of CDR3 regions and iRepertoire HTBI primers were used to build TCR beta libraries. TCRdb reprocessed the multiplex PCR reads via MiXCR and lists one record per CDR3 protein. The sample has 400,000 to 550,000 distinct CDR3 sequences; 15% to 20% are singletons. These data were likewise used in another study, on T cells in Graves' hyperthyroidism and ophthalmopathy.

Material: peripheral blood mononuclear cells (PBMCs), obtained at new diagnosis, from a patient treated with antithyroid drugs. Receptor source: a woman between 25 and 40 years old with Graves disease.

Ten or more counts support this clonotype. The chain uses TRBV5-1 and TRBJ1-2, with D possibly TRBD1 on 6 matching bases. The germline V and J ends were trimmed by 5 bases and 2 bases, with 19 bases remaining between them. CDR1 SGHRS and CDR2 YFSETQ come from the germline V gene. This CDR3 has 16 residues. In DNA, the CDR3 is TGCGCCAGCAGTCTTGGATTCTATACAGGGAACTATGGCTACACCTTC. Translating gives CASSLGFYTGNYGYTF.

The table lists this clonotype with a few counts. The genes are TRBV11-2 and TRBJ2-6; D gene unclear. V lost 3 bases and J 0 bases, leaving 9 bases between the germline ends. The CDR3 loop spans 16 amino acids. CDR1 and CDR2 from the germline V gene are SGHAT and FQNNGV. CDR3 amino acids: CASSFGLYSGANVLTF. CDR3 DNA: TGTGCCAGCAGCTTCGGCCTATACTCTGGGGCCAACGTCCTGACTTTC.

The J gene is TRBJ2-2, the V gene TRBV7-9, with 8 bases lining up with TRBD1. V lost 5 bases, J lost 3 bases, and 11 bases stayed unmatched. CDR1 and CDR2 (germline): SEHNR, FQNEAQ (reference sequence). The CDR3 sequence is 17 residues long. The CDR3 is CASSAGQGFPDTGELFF. For the CDR3, the DNA is TGTGCCAGCAGCGCCGGACAGGGTTTTCCAGACACCGGGGAGCTGTTTTTT. Full variable domain (remainder filled in from reference TRBV7-9 and TRBJ2-2): DTGVSQNPRHKITKRGQNVTFRCDPISEHNRLYWYRQTLGQGPEFLTYFQNEAQLEKSRLLSDRFSAERPKGSFSTLEIQRTEQGDSAMYLCASSAGQGFPDTGELFFGEGSRLTVL.

This clonotype occurred a few times. The chain recombines TRBV6-2 or TRBV6-3 with TRBJ2-7, with D hard to call. This CDR3 contains 12 residues. Germline assignment: CDR1 MNHEY and CDR2 SVGEGT. V was shortened by 4 bases and J by 5 bases, with 9 bases between the two germline ends. The CDR3 DNA reads as TGTGCCAGCAGTTTGCACGGCAACGAGCAGTACTTC. Translation gives CASSLHGNEQYF.

This chain links TRBV7-9 with TRBJ2-1; D might be TRBD2 (6 bases). The CDR3 sequence is 15 residues long. The ends were cut back, 5 bases at V and 8 bases at J, with 19 bases in the middle. Germline V gives CDR1 SEHNR, CDR2 FQNEAQ (reference sequence). The CDR3 region is CASSLGTSRMDEQFF. The DNA for the CDR3 is TGTGCCAGCAGCCTCGGGACTTCCCGCATGGATGAGCAGTTCTTC.

This clonotype was recorded at least ten times. The rearrangement joins TRBV5-4 to TRBJ2-3; D ambiguous. Germline V gene lookup returns CDR1 SGHNT and CDR2 YYREEE (reference sequence). The CDR3 is made up of 13 amino acids. Trimming removed 1 base from V and 6 bases from J, with 9 bases in between. The CDR3 DNA reads as TGTGCCAGCAGCTTGCTAGGTGTGGATACGCAGTATTTT. Translating gives CASSLLGVDTQYF.

Concerning this clonotype: A far larger clone lies a single base away; this is likely a read error. Likely a read error: the CDR3 ends without its conserved phenylalanine or tryptophan. V gene TRBV2 combines with J gene TRBJ2-3; D is unclear. Germline values: CDR1 SNHLY, CDR2 FYNNEI. The CDR3 loop spans 12 amino acids. Trimming cost V 5 bases and J 4 bases, with 7 bases left between them. The CDR3 loop reads CASSPVADTQYL. The CDR3, as DNA: TGTGCCAGCAGTCCAGTCGCAGATACGCAGTATCTT.

There are many counts of this clonotype. The chain links TRBV12-3 or TRBV12-4 to TRBJ2-1, with 7 bases that match TRBD2. The CDR3 length is 15 residues. V lost 6 bases and J lost 8; bases outside the gene matches: 13. The CDR3 DNA reads TGTGCCAGCAGCGAGTCAGCGGGGCCGCGGTATGAGCAGTTCTTC. As protein: CASSESAGPRYEQFF.